In this sample, the clone carrying this T cell receptor beta chain turned up many times. Its antigen remains unknown. Together with a sample-barcoded 5' primer, a J-beta primer mix was included in a second PCR lasting about 6 to 11 cycles. TCRdb re-derived calls from the 5' RACE reads in MiXCR, one entry per CDR3 protein. This sample has just under 900,000 distinct CDR3 sequences, with under 30% found just once. The V end lost 6 bases, the J end lost 3 bases, and 18 bases lay between the germline ends. The CDR3 is 15 amino acids. The total RNA that was extracted per sample amounted to at least 5.5 micrograms. This sample is part of a study of blood T cells in healthy people across ages. Study-level results: Roughly linear declines in TCR beta diversity per million T cells occurred with age.

The rearrangement joins TRBV12-3 or TRBV12-4 to TRBJ2-7, with D possibly being TRBD1 (7 bases). This sequence originates from a woman of 80 years or more in good health. The specimen was blood. The CDR3 DNA reads TGTGCCAGCAGCCCGGCGGGACAGTTATACTACGAGCAGTACTTC. Translating gives CASSPAGQLYYEQYF.